Listed here are 2 T cell receptor beta chains from one sample, sequenced in a study of blood T cell repertoires in COVID-19. Sequencing used immunoSEQ multiplex PCR; TCRdb keeps in-frame clones, though not all of them. Of some 250,000 clones listed, 70% to 90% are singletons. Sequencing was carried out using peripheral blood. These receptors were collected from a woman aged 25-40 years with acute or convalescent COVID-19.

The rearrangement joins TRBV5-1 to TRBJ2-7, with 9 bases identical to TRBD2. There are 12 residues in the CDR3. V shed 5 bases, J shed 3 bases, and the junction held 0 bases outside the gene matches. Germline V gives CDR1 SGHRS, CDR2 YFSETQ. The CDR3 loop is CASRTSGYEQYF. The CDR3 coding sequence is TGCGCCAGCAGGACTAGCGGCTACGAGCAGTACTTC.

This chain joins TRBV7-2 and TRBJ1-2; a possible D gene is TRBD1 (5 bases). The CDR3 is 17 residues long. Per the germline V gene, CDR1 is SGHTA and CDR2 is FQGNSA. Trimming pared 5 bases from V and 0 bases from J, leaving 19 bases between. The CDR3 bases are TGTGCCAGCAGCAGGGGACCACGGGACTTTCCTAACTATGGCTACACCTTC. Its protein is CASSRGPRDFPNYGYTF.